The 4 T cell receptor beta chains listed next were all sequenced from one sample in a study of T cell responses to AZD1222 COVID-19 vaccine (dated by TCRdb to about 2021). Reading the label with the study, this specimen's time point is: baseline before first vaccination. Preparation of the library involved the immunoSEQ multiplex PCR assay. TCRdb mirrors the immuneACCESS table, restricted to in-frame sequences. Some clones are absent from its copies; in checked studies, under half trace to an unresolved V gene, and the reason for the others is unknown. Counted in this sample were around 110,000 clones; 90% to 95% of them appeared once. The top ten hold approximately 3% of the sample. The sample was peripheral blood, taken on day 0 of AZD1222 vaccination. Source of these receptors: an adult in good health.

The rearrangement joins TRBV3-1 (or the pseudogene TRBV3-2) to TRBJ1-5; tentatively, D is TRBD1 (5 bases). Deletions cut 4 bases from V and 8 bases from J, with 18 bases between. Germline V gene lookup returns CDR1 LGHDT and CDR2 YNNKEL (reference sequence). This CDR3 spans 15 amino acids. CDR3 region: CASSPGRGSGKPQHF. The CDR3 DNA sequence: TGTGCCAGCAGCCCCGGGAGGGGCTCCGGGAAGCCCCAGCATTTT.

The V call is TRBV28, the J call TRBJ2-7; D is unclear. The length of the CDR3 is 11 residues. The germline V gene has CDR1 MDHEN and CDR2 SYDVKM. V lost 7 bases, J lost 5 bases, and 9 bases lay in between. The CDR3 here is CASISRDEQYF. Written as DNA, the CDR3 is TGTGCCAGCATTTCCCGAGACGAGCAGTACTTC. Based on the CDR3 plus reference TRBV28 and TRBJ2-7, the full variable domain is DVKVTQSSRYLVKRTGEKVFLECVQDMDHENMFWYRQDPGLGLRLIYFSYDVKMKEKGDIPEGYSVSREKKERFSLILESASTNQTSMYLCASISRDEQYFGPGTRLTVT.

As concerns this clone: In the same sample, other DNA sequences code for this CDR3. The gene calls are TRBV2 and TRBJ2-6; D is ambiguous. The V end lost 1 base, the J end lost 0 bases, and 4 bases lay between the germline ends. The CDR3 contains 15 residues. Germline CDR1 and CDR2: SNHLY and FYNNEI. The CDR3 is CASSEGSSGANVLTF. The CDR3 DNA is TGTGCCAGCAGTGAAGGGAGCTCTGGGGCCAACGTCCTGACTTTC.

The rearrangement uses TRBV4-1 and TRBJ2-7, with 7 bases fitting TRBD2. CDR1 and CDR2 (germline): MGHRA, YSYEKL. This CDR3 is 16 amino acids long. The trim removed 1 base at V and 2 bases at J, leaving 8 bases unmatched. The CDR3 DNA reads TGCGCCAGCAGCCAAGCTCGGCCTAGCGGAGCCTACGAGCAGTACTTC. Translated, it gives CASSQARPSGAYEQYF.